The TCR beta chain described here comes from a study of blood T cells in healthy people across ages (dated by TCRdb to the mid-2010s). At the level of the whole study: In model experiments, roughly one uniquely barcoded TCR beta cDNA molecule per two T cells was captured by template switching. The donors were split into four age groups: young (average around 15 years), middle-aged (39), aged (about 56) and long-lived (approximately 89). Using the same blood draw, the study looked at two additional independent replicas of 1 million unique cDNA reads for two donors, one aged 18 to 30 and the other aged 80 or older. Using deep sequencing normalized with unique cDNA molecular identifiers, the study measured how TCR beta repertoire diversity changes with age. To avoid experimental bias, donors of different ages were distributed randomly across sequencing lanes. What the work shows at the level of the full study, not this receptor alone: The long-lived group showed more naive CD4+ T cells, fewer expanded clones and increased TCR diversity than the aged group, suggesting age selection. Estimates of total diversity from one million sequenced T cells were regarded as lower bounds and underestimates. Bulk unsorted PBMC profiling prevented conclusive comparison of naive and antigen-experienced compartments. Donor CMV infection status was unknown, potentially confounding age-related changes in expanded clonotypes. Observed TCR beta diversity per million T cells fell roughly linearly with age, and a significant reduction was already apparent by age approximately 41. There was a strong correlation between observed TCR beta diversity and the percentage of naive T cells measured by flow cytometry.

The approximately 41 donors, aged about 6 to 90 years, were systemically healthy Caucasian individuals from Russia. Each donor gave roughly 9 milliliters of peripheral blood, drawn into EDTA-treated Vacutainer tubes. Ficoll-Paque density-gradient centrifugation was used to isolate PBMCs, with at least 6.5 million per sample. Trizol reagent was used to extract total RNA from the PBMCs, yielding at least 6 micrograms per sample. The percentages of naive CD45RAhigh/CD27high T cells were determined by flow cytometry on a PBMC aliquot from every donor. CDR1 SGHRS and CDR2 YFSETQ were looked up in the germline V gene. The CDR3 numbers 15 residues from cysteine through phenylalanine. CDR3 DNA only is kept here, 45 bases in frame from base 1. Comment on this clonotype: Its antigen has not been determined. No much larger clonotype is one base removed from it; base qualities were not supplied.

The library was prepared using 5' RACE. TCRdb records Illumina HiSeq 2500 as the sequencer. A second PCR of roughly 7 to 11 cycles was performed with a sample-barcoded 5' primer and a J-beta primer mix. A template-switch 5' adaptor carrying 12 random nucleotides introduced a unique molecular identifier onto each TCR beta cDNA molecule. Each sample yielded at least 2.5 million CDR3-containing paired-end reads. All of the RNA was converted into first-strand cDNA using the Mint cDNA synthesis kit, with a TRBC-specific oligonucleotide serving as the primer. After uracil-DNA glycosylase treatment, a first 18-cycle PCR used universal primers M1SS and BC2_uni_R on all cDNA. The published analysis was carried out like this. For normalization, 1 million high-quality reads, each with a distinct molecular identifier, were randomly selected from each sample. Reads sharing molecular identifiers were discarded rather than binned into consensus sequences. MiTCR, with a Q25 quality threshold and the strictest error-elimination algorithm, was used for CDR3 identification, clonotype clustering and error correction. A nonparametric unseen species model using Euler transformation provided a lower-bound estimate of total TCR beta diversity. TCRdb reprocessing: public reads trimmed at Q25 with fastp, clones called with MiXCR, in-frame beta chains kept. Here each entry gathers all rows of one CDR3 protein and keeps the most common genes and DNA. The V and J calls here are based on TCRdb, not the publication. This sample is represented by fewer than 950,000 distinct CDR3 sequences; about 55% of them were singletons. The biggest ten clones account for around 41% of the sample.

The chain joins TRBV5-1 to TRBJ2-1; TRBD1 might be the D gene, on 6 matching bases. The J call is in doubt because the DNA end fits TRBJ2-7 better. Material: blood. The receptor comes from a man at least 80 years old in good health. The CDR3 reads CASSLAVGTYNEQYF. The DNA sequence follows: TGCGCCAGCAGCTTGGCCGTCGGGACATACAATGAGCAGTACTTC.